These 24 T cell receptor beta chains were sequenced from one sample in a study of graft-versus-host responses after intestinal transplantation. Libraries were prepared by immunoSEQ multiplex PCR; TCRdb keeps only in-frame clonotypes and omits some of them. The sample lists 50,000 or so clones; around nine tenths were seen once. The sample in question was PBMCs, obtained around 120 days after intestinal transplantation. These receptors came from a human patient who received an intestinal transplant, so some T cells may come from the graft donor.

This chain uses TRBV27 with TRBJ2-1; either TRBD1 or TRBD2 may fit D (5 bases each). CDR3 length: 16 amino acids. Germline V gives CDR1 MNHEY, CDR2 SMNVEV (reference sequence). The V end was cut by 5 bases, the J end by 0 bases, with 14 bases between. CDR3 sequence reads: CASSPLWGSSYNEQFF. The DNA for the CDR3 is TGTGCCAGCAGTCCCCTTTGGGGGAGCTCCTACAATGAGCAGTTCTTC.

V gene TRBV10-2 combines with J gene TRBJ1-5; D is undetermined. With 0 bases removed from V and 4 bases from J, the gap between germline ends came to 4 bases. Germline assignment: CDR1 WSHSY and CDR2 SAAADI. The CDR3 runs 13 residues. In DNA, the CDR3 is TGCGCCAGCAGTGAGTCACCGAATCAGCCCCAGCATTTT. It codes for CASSESPNQPQHF.

V and J are TRBV5-6 and TRBJ1-1; D is perhaps TRBD1 (6 bases). Germline CDR1 reads SGHDT; CDR2 reads YYEEEE. The CDR3 consists of 13 residues. Trimming cost V 2 bases and J 3 bases, with 8 bases left between them. CDR3 in DNA: TGTGCCAGCAGCTTCTACAGGGACACTGAAGCTTTCTTT. Encoded protein: CASSFYRDTEAFF.

The CDR3 bases are TGCGCCAGCAGCCAAGGGCCGGGGCGGGGGTACAATGAGCAGTTCTTC. This encodes CASSQGPGRGYNEQFF. This rearrangement joins TRBV4-1 to TRBJ2-1, with 7 bases aligning to TRBD2. Germline V lookup: CDR1 MGHRA, CDR2 YSYEKL. The CDR3 consists of 16 residues. The trim removed 1 base at V and 4 bases at J, leaving 7 bases unmatched.

The V gene is TRBV7-9, the J gene TRBJ2-5, with 8 nucleotides matching TRBD1. With V trimmed by 6 bases and J by 5 bases, 11 bases remained unmatched. The germline CDR1 and CDR2 sequences are SEHNR and FQNEAQ (reference sequence). This CDR3 has 15 amino acids. The CDR3 region is CASSPDRGERETQYF. In DNA form, the CDR3 reads TGTGCCAGCAGTCCTGACAGGGGAGAAAGGGAGACCCAGTACTTC.

The J gene is TRBJ2-7, the V gene TRBV6-5; TRBD1 matches 9 bases. After removal of 2 bases from V and 6 bases from J, the junction contained 5 bases not matched to a gene. The CDR3 totals 14 residues. From germline, CDR1 is MNHEY and CDR2 SVGAGI. The CDR3 reads CASSYLGTGLEQYF. Written as DNA, the CDR3 is TGTGCCAGCAGTTACCTGGGGACAGGGCTCGAGCAGTACTTC.

The chain recombines TRBV7-9 with TRBJ2-3, with 9 positions matching TRBD1. This CDR3 contains 15 residues. J was trimmed by 2 bases and V by 5 bases; bases with no gene match: 5. CDR1 and CDR2 (germline): SEHNR, FQNEAQ (reference sequence). The CDR3 DNA reads as TGTGCCAGCAGCCTCAGGACAGGGGACACAGATACGCAGTATTTT. Amino acid sequence: CASSLRTGDTDTQYF.

The chain's CDR3 is CASSLVPLYTEAFF. CDR3 coding DNA: TGTGCCAGCAGCTTAGTGCCTCTGTACACTGAAGCTTTCTTT. The chain recombines TRBV7-2 with TRBJ1-1; D unresolved. V was clipped by 1 base and J by 3 bases, with 9 bases between them. The CDR3 is made up of 14 amino acids. The germline CDR1 and CDR2 sequences are SGHTA and FQGNSA.

This rearrangement joins TRBV4-1 to TRBJ2-1, with 14 bases fitting TRBD2. V trimming: 3 bases; J trimming: 3 bases; junction bases outside the gene matches: 1. The V gene's germline CDR1 is MGHRA and CDR2 YSYEKL. This CDR3 has 16 residues. The CDR3: CASSQGTSGSYNEQFF. The CDR3 DNA reads as TGCGCCAGCAGCCAGGGGACTAGCGGGAGCTACAATGAGCAGTTCTTC.

Written as DNA, the CDR3 is TGCGCCAGCAGCTTAGGGGGGGCCTTCTATAATTCACCCCTCCACTTT. It codes for CASSLGGAFYNSPLHF. V usage is TRBV5-1 and J usage is TRBJ1-6; maybe TRBD1 (6 bases). With 2 bases removed from V and 3 bases from J, the gap between germline ends came to 12 bases. The germline CDR1 and CDR2 sequences are SGHRS and YFSETQ. The CDR3 runs to 16 residues.

Here the CDR3 DNA reads TGTGCCAGCAGTCCGGGACTAGCGGGAGAGACCGGGGAGCTGTTTTTT. Translation gives CASSPGLAGETGELFF. The chain couples TRBV28 to TRBJ2-2; 14 bases are shared with TRBD2. Germline V gene sequence: CDR1 MDHEN, CDR2 SYDVKM. V shed 5 bases, J shed 5 bases, and the junction held 4 bases outside the gene matches. The CDR3 has 16 amino acids.

The chain couples TRBV27 to TRBJ2-3, with 13 bases that match TRBD2. Germline V gene data show CDR1 as MNHEY and CDR2 as SMNVEV (reference sequence). V lost 6 bases and J lost 0; bases outside the gene matches: 9. This CDR3 spans 18 amino acids. The CDR3 protein is CASRGKGLAGPSTDTQYF. CDR3 in DNA: TGTGCCAGCAGGGGGAAGGGACTAGCGGGGCCTAGCACAGATACGCAGTATTTT.

The chain combines TRBV2 with TRBJ2-7, with 12 bases lining up with TRBD1. Germline V gene lookup returns CDR1 SNHLY and CDR2 FYNNEI. With 6 bases clipped from V and 5 bases from J, the junction kept 5 bases outside the gene matches. The CDR3 consists of 14 residues. The CDR3 spells CASRGDRGPHEQYF. In DNA form, the CDR3 reads TGTGCCAGCAGGGGGGACAGGGGGCCCCACGAGCAGTACTTC.

This clone was picked up one time. The chain couples TRBV11-2 to TRBJ1-1, with unresolved D. Between the trimmed V and J ends, which lost 5 bases and 1 base, there was a span of 11 bases. The V gene's germline CDR1 is SGHAT and CDR2 FQNNGV. The CDR3 is made up of 14 amino acids. The CDR3 sequence: CASSARGANTEAFF. CDR3 DNA sequence: TGTGCCAGCAGCGCCCGCGGAGCGAACACTGAAGCTTTCTTT.

The chain couples TRBV13 to TRBJ1-1; 7 bases line up with TRBD1. The CDR3 length is 16 residues. J gave up 2 bases and V 0 bases, and 6 bases lay outside the gene matches. CDR1 and CDR2 (germline): PRHDT, FYEKMQ (reference sequence). The CDR3 loop reads CASSLGQGPINTEAFF. The CDR3 DNA is TGTGCCAGCAGCTTAGGACAGGGGCCAATCAACACTGAAGCTTTCTTT.

V and J are TRBV28 and TRBJ2-7, with D perhaps TRBD1 (5 bases). Trimming removed 7 bases from V and 3 bases from J, with 13 bases in between. Per the germline V gene, CDR1 is MDHEN and CDR2 is SYDVKM. This CDR3 spans 13 amino acids. CDR3 amino acids: CASTPGPYYEQYF. CDR3 DNA sequence: TGTGCCAGCACCCCAGGGCCCTACTACGAGCAGTACTTC.

This chain links TRBV4-2 with TRBJ2-3; 9 bases fit TRBD2. CDR3 size: 15 residues. Per germline, CDR1 LGHNA and CDR2 YNFKEQ. V lost 4 bases to trimming and J lost 4 bases; unmatched junction nucleotides: 6. DNA for the CDR3: TGTGCCAGCAGCCTACCGGGACTAGCTTCAGATACGCAGTATTTT. Amino acid sequence: CASSLPGLASDTQYF.

The chain carries TRBV10-3 and TRBJ2-6; TRBD1 aligns across 7 bases. The CDR3 runs 19 residues. Trimming cost V 2 bases and J 0 bases; bases outside gene matches: 10. Germline V gives CDR1 ENHRY, CDR2 SYGVKD. The DNA for the CDR3 is TGTGCCATCAGTGAGACCCCGGGACAGTTTTCCTCTGGGGCCAACGTCCTGACTTTC. Protein sequence: CAISETPGQFSSGANVLTF.

V usage is TRBV6-6 and J usage is TRBJ1-6, with TRBD1 matching over 8 bases. V shed 4 bases, J shed 5 bases, and the junction held 4 bases outside the gene matches. From germline, CDR1 is MNHNY and CDR2 SVGAGI (reference sequence). This CDR3 region has 15 residues. The DNA for the CDR3 is TGTGCCAGCAGTTTTTCAGGGGGCAATAATTCACCCCTCCACTTT. Translating it yields CASSFSGGNNSPLHF.

The J gene is TRBJ2-5, the V gene TRBV28, with 8 positions matching TRBD2. V lost 6 bases to trimming and J lost 0 bases; unmatched junction nucleotides: 9. Germline V CDR1 and CDR2: MDHEN, SYDVKM. This CDR3 is built from 16 residues. Here the CDR3 reads CASSYLRGGYQETQYF. Here the CDR3 DNA reads TGTGCCAGCAGCTATTTACGCGGGGGGTACCAAGAGACCCAGTACTTC.

The chain combines TRBV5-1 with TRBJ1-2, with a tentative D call TRBD1 (5 bases). The CDR3 is made up of 14 amino acids. V lost 5 bases and J 3 bases, leaving 14 bases between the germline ends. Per germline, CDR1 SGHRS and CDR2 YFSETQ. The CDR3 DNA follows: TGCGCCAGCAGACTGGGAGGGACCGACTATGGCTACACCTTC. Its protein is CASRLGGTDYGYTF.

V and J are TRBV6-1 and TRBJ1-1, with TRBD1 as a possible D gene (6 bases). The V gene's germline CDR1 is MNHNS and CDR2 SASEGT. V dropped 2 bases and J dropped 0 bases, with 13 bases sitting between them. The length of the CDR3 is 16 residues. Written as DNA, the CDR3 is TGTGCCAGCAGTGAACTACCGAGGACAGTGAACACTGAAGCTTTCTTT. Translation: CASSELPRTVNTEAFF.

This clone was detected only once. The chain uses TRBV5-1 and TRBJ1-1; D possibly corresponds to TRBD1 (6 bases). V lost 0 bases and J lost 1, with 10 bases in between. CDR3 length: 15 amino acids. Germline V gives CDR1 SGHRS, CDR2 YFSETQ. This CDR3 is CASSLGDIRNTEAFF. CDR3 in DNA: TGCGCCAGCAGCTTGGGGGACATCAGGAACACTGAAGCTTTCTTT.

The chain links TRBV5-6 to TRBJ1-2; 9 bases fit TRBD1. J lost 7 bases, V lost 6 bases, and 10 bases had no gene match. This CDR3 comprises 14 residues. CDR1 and CDR2 (germline): SGHDT, YYEEEE. CDR3 sequence reads: CASTIVQGAGGYTF. Written as DNA, the CDR3 is TGTGCCAGCACGATAGTACAGGGGGCAGGTGGCTACACCTTC.